This T cell receptor beta chain emerged from a study of PD-1 blockade in classical Hodgkin lymphoma (dated by TCRdb to 2020 to 2021). Some background on the complete study: The study used TCR beta sequencing and CyTOF to define a peripheral blood immune signature of response to PD-1 blockade in classical Hodgkin lymphoma. General conclusions and limits of the study: The study covered only a single clinical trial cohort, and the causes of the repertoire differences, possibly disease activity or prior therapy, were still not defined. Baseline TCR diversity was reported to be lower in newly diagnosed patients than in healthy donors, and even lower in relapsed/refractory patients.

About this clone: What this receptor recognizes is not known. No clone much larger than this one lies a single base away; base qualities are absent.

Explained via the paper, the time point label denotes: newly diagnosed, previously untreated cHL patient sample. To serve as a comparison group for the relapsed/refractory trial patients, PBMCs were sequenced from patients with newly diagnosed, previously untreated classical Hodgkin lymphoma. After peripheral blood was drawn into 8 mL Vacutainer Cell Preparation Tubes, PBMCs were isolated by centrifugation and then cryopreserved. CDR1 is given as SEHNR and CDR2 as FQNEAQ, both from the germline V gene (reference sequence). From its cysteine to its phenylalanine, the CDR3 spans 14 amino acids. The read is trimmed to its CDR3 DNA, 42 bases read in frame from base 1. Between the V and J ends, shortened by 3 bases and 2 bases respectively, the junction contains 7 bases. The Qiagen DNeasy kit was used to extract genomic DNA from unsorted PBMCs and from the negatively selected CD4+ and CD8+ fractions. Using primers that anneal to V and J segments, immunoSEQ multiplex PCR amplified the TCR beta CDR3 regions. A synthetic immune receptor repertoire was used to minimize amplification bias, and any residual bias was removed computationally once sequencing was done. The paper's processing steps were these. Repertoire diversity was quantified as the Shannon entropy index using custom Python scripts. Unsorted, CD4+ and CD8+ repertoires were analyzed separately, except for combined analyses in which CD4+ and CD8+ sequences were merged in silico. TCRdb obtained this table from immuneACCESS and retained in-frame rearrangements with V and J assigned. These tables miss some clones; where compared with another copy, unresolved V genes account for less than half of the shortfall, and the remainder is unexplained. The D gene and trimming were derived from the DNA, and the V and J assignments and clone size from that table. This sample gives around 43,000 clones in total; roughly 88% of them show up just once. The ten largest account for over 4% of the sample.

The chain is assembled from TRBV7-9 and TRBJ2-2, with no confident D gene call. The sequencing input was peripheral blood mononuclear cells (PBMCs). This receptor was identified in a human donor with classical Hodgkin lymphoma. The DNA is TGTGCCAGCAGCTTTGGCGGTAACACCGGGGAGCTGTTTTTT. This yields the protein CASSFGGNTGELFF.